One T cell receptor beta chain is described in this entry. Per the authors' pipeline: Amplified reference gene primers provided the basis for estimating nucleated cell counts. Sequenced by immunoSEQ multiplex PCR; TCRdb stores in-frame clones only, minus some. V and J calls and clone size are copied from that table; D and trimming were computed from the DNA. The profile covers about 73,000 clones, with roughly 89% appearing a single time and roughly 9% taken by the ten largest. These data come from a study of blood T cell repertoires in COVID-19. CDR1 is SGHNT and CDR2 is YYREEE in the germline V gene (reference sequence). The CDR3 has 15 amino acids. With 0 bases clipped from V and 6 bases from J, the junction kept 1 base outside the gene matches.

The clonotype comes from a man aged 80 or over with acute or convalescent COVID-19. This chain uses TRBV5-4 with TRBJ2-1; 12 nucleotides match TRBD2. The sequenced sample consisted of peripheral blood. CDR3 nucleotide sequence: TGTGCCAGCAGCTTGGAACTAGCGGGGGGCAATGAGCAGTTCTTC. Translating gives CASSLELAGGNEQFF. Supplemented by reference TRBV5-4 and TRBJ2-1, the full variable domain reads ETGVTQSPTHLIKTRGQQVTLRCSSQSGHNTVSWYQQALGQGPQFIFQYYREEENGRGNFPPRFSGLQFPNYSSELNVNALELDDSALYLCASSLELAGGNEQFFGPGTRLTVL.